The 17 T cell receptor beta chains listed next were all sequenced from one sample in a study of T cell changes during pregnancy in multiple sclerosis (dated by TCRdb to between 2018 and 2021). Libraries were made using the immunoSEQ multiplex PCR assay. Drawn from immuneACCESS, this table holds only the in-frame rearrangements with V and J called that TCRdb kept. Clones are partly lost; checked studies trace under half to an unresolved V gene and leave the rest unexplained. Across this sample there are 81,000 or so clones, with about 90% seen only once. Of the sample, 3% to 4% falls within the top ten clones. Sequences were derived from PBMCs, sampled in the first trimester of pregnancy. The receptors stem from a female donor in good health, serving as a control in a pregnancy study. Some clones in this sample may be carry-over from other donors' samples.

The chain carries TRBV28 and TRBJ2-7; D is perhaps TRBD2 (6 bases). This CDR3 region has 14 residues. Germline lookup yields CDR1 MDHEN and CDR2 SYDVKM. Between the trimmed V and J ends, which lost 11 bases and 3 bases, there was a span of 20 bases. The CDR3 bases are TGTGCCCCCCCCCTCGGACTATATCTCTACGAGCAGTACTTC. Its protein is CAPPLGLYLYEQYF. Together with reference TRBV28 and TRBJ2-7, the CDR3 gives the full variable domain: DVKVTQSSRYLVKRTGEKVFLECVQDMDHENMFWYRQDPGLGLRLIYFSYDVKMKEKGDIPEGYSVSREKKERFSLILESASTNQTSMYLCAPPLGLYLYEQYFGPGTRLTVT.

V and J are TRBV19 and TRBJ2-3; 8 nucleotides align to TRBD1. Germline CDR1 is LNHDA and CDR2 is SQIVND (reference sequence). J was trimmed by 4 bases and V by 6 bases; bases with no gene match: 6. There are 14 residues in the CDR3. The CDR3 is CASRFQGAADTQYF. The CDR3, as DNA: TGTGCCAGTAGGTTTCAGGGGGCGGCAGATACGCAGTATTTT.

The chain uses TRBV7-9 and TRBJ1-2, with 10 bases that match TRBD1. This CDR3 comprises 14 residues. Germline V gives CDR1 SEHNR, CDR2 FQNEAQ (reference sequence). The J segment lost 3 bases and the V segment lost 5 bases, leaving 3 bases of the junction unmatched. The CDR3 spells CASSGTGVDYGYTF. The CDR3 DNA is TGTGCCAGCAGCGGGACAGGGGTGGACTATGGCTACACCTTC.

The V gene is TRBV7-9, the J gene TRBJ2-1; 7 bases are shared with TRBD1. The CDR3 extends over 14 amino acids. Germline V lookup: CDR1 SEHNR, CDR2 FQNEAQ (reference sequence). The V gene end was trimmed by 2 bases and the J gene end by 8 bases; junction bases not matched to a gene: 6. The chain's CDR3 is CASSLSPRGHEQFF. CDR3 bases: TGTGCCAGCAGCTTAAGCCCGAGGGGGCATGAGCAGTTCTTC.

The V and J genes are TRBV18 and TRBJ2-7; the D gene is possibly TRBD1 (7 bases). The CDR3 is 15 residues long. Trimming took off 5 bases at V and 1 base at J, with 15 bases between the two ends. Germline V gene sequence: CDR1 KGHSH, CDR2 LQKENI. CDR3 loop: CASSDREVKSYEQYF. In nucleotides, the CDR3 is TGTGCCAGCTCAGACAGGGAGGTAAAGTCCTACGAGCAGTACTTC.

The V gene is TRBV6-5, the J gene TRBJ1-5; 9 nucleotides align to TRBD1. The CDR3 covers 15 residues. The V gene's germline CDR1 is MNHEY and CDR2 SVGAGI. Germline trimming cut 6 bases from V and 2 bases from J; bases unmatched to any gene: 5. CDR3 residues: CASSLQGAGNQPQHF. The CDR3 region has the DNA TGTGCCAGCAGCCTACAGGGGGCGGGCAATCAGCCCCAGCATTTT.

The chain combines TRBV19 with TRBJ2-5; 16 bases line up with TRBD2. Germline lookup yields CDR1 LNHDA and CDR2 SQIVND (reference sequence). J was trimmed by 5 bases and V by 4 bases; bases with no gene match: 13. This CDR3 has 19 amino acids. CDR3 nucleotides: TGTGCCAGTAGTAGTAGCTACGGAGGGACTAGCGGGGGGGGTGAGACCCAGTACTTC. This sequence encodes CASSSSYGGTSGGGETQYF.

The chain is built from TRBV7-6 and TRBJ2-1; 14 nucleotides agree with TRBD2. Germline V gene data show CDR1 as SGHVS and CDR2 as FNYEAQ. After removal of 1 base from V and 7 bases from J, the junction contained 3 bases not matched to a gene. This CDR3 region has 16 residues. The DNA of the CDR3 is TGTGCCAGCAGCTTAGTGAGACTAGCGGGAGGGAATGAGCAGTTCTTC. This codes for CASSLVRLAGGNEQFF.

The V gene is TRBV7-3, the J gene TRBJ2-2, with 9 bases lining up with TRBD2. The CDR3 totals 16 residues. V shed 0 bases, J shed 6 bases, and the junction held 5 bases outside the gene matches. Germline CDR1 SGHTA, CDR2 FQGTGA. The CDR3 DNA follows: TGTGCCAGCAGCTTAACGGTAGCGGGAGATGCCGGGGAGCTGTTTTTT. Translation gives CASSLTVAGDAGELFF.

This clone was counted once. The chain combines TRBV4-1 with TRBJ2-3; TRBD2 matches 16 bases. The CDR3 has 20 amino acids. J gave up 0 bases and V 2 bases, and 8 bases lay outside the gene matches. Germline V lookup: CDR1 MGHRA, CDR2 YSYEKL. The CDR3 region is CASSQIPGTSGGVSTDTQYF. In DNA, the CDR3 is TGCGCCAGCAGCCAAATCCCCGGGACTAGCGGGGGGGTTAGCACAGATACGCAGTATTTT.

J is TRBJ1-1 and V is TRBV9, with 8 bases aligning to TRBD1. After removal of 2 bases from V and 7 bases from J, the junction contained 4 bases not matched to a gene. The V gene's germline CDR1 is SGDLS and CDR2 YYNGEE. This CDR3 is built from 13 residues. The CDR3 region has the DNA TGTGCCAGCAGCGTGGTCGACAGGGGTGAAGCTTTCTTT. Translated: CASSVVDRGEAFF.

The chain employs TRBV5-1 and TRBJ2-5, with TRBD2 matching over 15 bases. Germline trimming cut 1 base from V and 5 bases from J; bases unmatched to any gene: 12. Looked up from germline, CDR1 is SGHRS and CDR2 is YFSETQ. The CDR3 runs to 19 residues. CDR3 bases: TGCGCCAGCAGCTTGACCGGGACTAGCGGGGGGACCCCAGCGGAGACCCAGTACTTC. Its protein product is CASSLTGTSGGTPAETQYF. Drawing the rest from reference TRBV5-1 and TRBJ2-5, the complete variable domain is KAGVTQTPRYLIKTRGQQVTLSCSPISGHRSVSWYQQTPGQGLQFLFEYFSETQRNKGNFPGRFSGRQFSNSRSEMNVSTLELGDSALYLCASSLTGTSGGTPAETQYFGPGTRLLVL.

The J gene is TRBJ1-2, the V gene TRBV28; 8 nucleotides line up with TRBD1. CDR3 length equals 15 residues. Looked up from germline, CDR1 is MDHEN and CDR2 is SYDVKM. J was trimmed by 4 bases and V by 6 bases; bases with no gene match: 10. The CDR3 bases are TGTGCCAGCAGAACCAGTCCCGGGACAGGCTATGGCTACACCTTC. Its protein is CASRTSPGTGYGYTF.

The CDR3 bases are TGTGCCAGCAGCCCTCTCTCTGGGGCCAACGTCCTGACTTTC. It is translated as CASSPLSGANVLTF. The chain uses TRBV11-2 and TRBJ2-6; D remains unclear. This CDR3 spans 14 amino acids. Trimming removed 5 bases at V and 0 bases at J, with 5 bases between. Per the germline V gene, CDR1 is SGHAT and CDR2 is FQNNGV. The variable domain in full, with the rest retrieved from reference TRBV11-2 and TRBJ2-6, is EAGVAQSPRYKIIEKRQSVAFWCNPISGHATLYWYQQILGQGPKLLIQFQNNGVVDDSQLPKDRFSAERLKGVDSTLKIQPAKLEDSAVYLCASSPLSGANVLTFGAGSRLTVL.

V gene TRBV13 combines with J gene TRBJ2-7; possible D gene TRBD1, 5 bases. This CDR3 has 13 amino acids. V was pared by 4 bases and J by 5 bases, with 12 bases between. CDR1 and CDR2 (germline): PRHDT, FYEKMQ (reference sequence). DNA for the CDR3: TGTGCCAGCAGCTCTGACAGAAAGAACGAGCAGTACTTC. This gives the protein CASSSDRKNEQYF.

This clone was detected only once. The V and J genes are TRBV28 and TRBJ1-3; tentative D call: TRBD1 (5 bases). The CDR3 spans 11 residues. Germline-derived CDR1 and CDR2 are MDHEN and SYDVKM. Trimming cost V 7 bases and J 8 bases, with 9 bases left between them. CDR3 protein: CASNGGDTIYF. In DNA, the CDR3 is TGTGCCAGCAATGGGGGGGACACCATATATTTT.

The V call is TRBV5-1, the J call TRBJ2-4, with 7 bases identical to TRBD1. The J segment lost 1 base and the V segment lost 0 bases, leaving 1 base of the junction unmatched. There are 15 residues in the CDR3. CDR1 SGHRS and CDR2 YFSETQ come from the germline V gene. For the CDR3, the DNA is TGCGCCAGCAGCTTGGGGGACAGCGCCAAAAACATTCAGTACTTC. It specifies CASSLGDSAKNIQYF.